These 25 T cell receptor beta chains share one sample of origin, sequenced in a study of shared clonotypes between healthy human individuals. The assay was immunoSEQ multiplex PCR, and TCRdb's table has in-frame clones only and misses some. The sample includes around 300,000 clones, around 87% of them seen just once. Sequencing input: memory CD8+ T cells sorted from blood. Subset described: CD45RO+ cells pooled with CCR7-negative TemRA cells. These receptors all stem from a man aged 18-30 years in good health.

The V gene is TRBV10-2, the J gene TRBJ2-7; tentative D call: TRBD2 (6 bases). CDR3 length: 14 residues. CDR1 and CDR2 (germline): WSHSY, SAAADI. The V end was cut by 8 bases, the J end by 3 bases, with 17 bases between. The CDR3 is CASLGGDWGYEQYF. DNA of the CDR3: TGCGCCAGCCTTGGCGGGGATTGGGGCTACGAGCAGTACTTC.

The rearrangement links TRBV4-3 to TRBJ1-4; D unresolved. This CDR3 has 17 amino acids. Deletions cut 0 bases from V and 6 bases from J, with 17 bases between. Per the germline V gene, CDR1 is LGHNA and CDR2 is YSLEER. The CDR3 spells CASSQEPSTDSDEKLFF. In DNA form, the CDR3 reads TGCGCCAGCAGCCAAGAACCTTCGACGGACTCAGATGAAAAACTGTTTTTT.

This clone has ten or more counts. J is TRBJ1-1 and V is TRBV30; D is uncertain. The CDR3 covers 12 residues. Looked up from germline, CDR1 is GTSNPN and CDR2 is SVGIG (reference sequence). V was clipped by 2 bases and J by 1 base, with 5 bases between them. The CDR3 region has the DNA TGTGCCTGGAGTACGCGGAACACTGAAGCTTTCTTT. It specifies CAWSTRNTEAFF.

The chain employs TRBV7-9 and TRBJ2-7; unclear D gene. The V and J ends lost 5 bases and 4 bases respectively, with 15 bases between them. Germline CDR1 is SEHNR and CDR2 is FQNEAQ (reference sequence). The CDR3 is 14 amino acids. The CDR3 coding sequence is TGTGCCAGCAGCCCCTTCGCCCCCGGGTACGAGCAGTACTTC. Protein: CASSPFAPGYEQYF.

This clone has just one count. The CDR3 nucleotides read TGCGCCAGCAGCTTGCCGCGCTGGGTTTGGGGGAGTCCAGAGACCCAGTACTTC. Protein: CASSLPRWVWGSPETQYF. The J gene is TRBJ2-5, the V gene TRBV5-1; D may match TRBD1 or TRBD2 (5 bases each). Germline CDR1 and CDR2: SGHRS and YFSETQ. V was pared by 1 base and J by 4 bases, with 23 bases between. The CDR3 is made up of 18 amino acids.

The chain couples TRBV7-2 to TRBJ2-7, with 10 nucleotides matching TRBD2. Germline V CDR1 and CDR2: SGHTA, FQGNSA. J lost 4 bases, V lost 2 bases, and 17 bases had no gene match. The CDR3 is 19 residues long. CDR3 DNA sequence: TGTGCCAGCAGCTTATATCTGCTAGCGGGAGCCCATCTGTCGTACGAGCAGTACTTC. Its translation is CASSLYLLAGAHLSYEQYF.

This chain connects TRBV2 to TRBJ1-5, with 7 bases that match TRBD1. The germline CDR1 and CDR2 sequences are SNHLY and FYNNEI. The CDR3 contains 17 residues. V lost 6 bases to trimming and J lost 2 bases; unmatched junction nucleotides: 13. This CDR3 reads CASRRSEGASGNQPQHF. The CDR3 DNA reads as TGTGCCAGCAGAAGGAGTGAGGGGGCCAGTGGCAATCAGCCCCAGCATTTT.

This chain joins TRBV28 and TRBJ1-5, with a weak D call TRBD1 (5 bases). The CDR3 length is 13 residues. Germline V lookup: CDR1 MDHEN, CDR2 SYDVKM. The V end lost 2 bases, the J end lost 11 bases, and 13 bases lay between the germline ends. The DNA for the CDR3 is TGTGCCAGCAGTTTAACTCCCTCCAGGGCCCAGCATTTT. It specifies CASSLTPSRAQHF. Full variable domain (outside the CDR3, taken from reference TRBV28 and TRBJ1-5): DVKVTQSSRYLVKRTGEKVFLECVQDMDHENMFWYRQDPGLGLRLIYFSYDVKMKEKGDIPEGYSVSREKKERFSLILESASTNQTSMYLCASSLTPSRAQHFGDGTRLSIL.

The V gene is TRBV11-2, the J gene TRBJ2-5; D is uncertain. Trimming took off 7 bases at V and 3 bases at J, with 9 bases between the two ends. Germline V gene data show CDR1 as SGHAT and CDR2 as FQNNGV. This CDR3 spans 12 amino acids. CDR3: CASTETKETQYF. The CDR3 DNA reads as TGTGCCAGCACCGAAACCAAAGAGACCCAGTACTTC.

The CDR3 protein is CASSHGPAPLKETQYF. CDR3 bases: TGCGCCAGCAGCCACGGGCCGGCCCCTCTCAAAGAGACCCAGTACTTC. The rearrangement links TRBV5-1 to TRBJ2-5; no reliable D call. Germline-derived CDR1 and CDR2 are SGHRS and YFSETQ. Trimming removed 4 bases at V and 3 bases at J, with 19 bases between. This CDR3 is built from 16 residues.

V usage is TRBV28 and J usage is TRBJ2-1; no clear D gene. This CDR3 is built from 13 residues. V shed 5 bases and J shed 9 bases, with 14 bases lying between them. Germline values: CDR1 MDHEN, CDR2 SYDVKM. CDR3 nucleotide sequence: TGTGCCAGCAGTCCGTACACTGGACCTGAGCAGTTCTTC. Protein product: CASSPYTGPEQFF.

This clone was seen just once. The genes are TRBV27 and TRBJ2-1; TRBD1 might be the D (5 bases). CDR1 and CDR2 from the germline V gene are MNHEY and SMNVEV (reference sequence). V was shortened by 5 bases and J by 3 bases, with 11 bases between the two germline ends. The CDR3 is 14 residues long. The CDR3: CASSARQNYNEQFF. CDR3 DNA sequence: TGTGCCAGCAGTGCCCGACAGAACTACAATGAGCAGTTCTTC.

This clone has more than one count but fewer than ten. The V gene is TRBV29-1, the J gene TRBJ2-5; a possible D gene is TRBD1 (6 bases). This CDR3 is 19 amino acids long. V shed 6 bases and J shed 1 base, with 30 bases lying between them. From germline, CDR1 is SQVTM and CDR2 ANQGSEA. This chain's CDR3 is CSVEMGAFSTQGSQETQYF. CDR3 in DNA: TGCAGCGTAGAAATGGGGGCTTTCTCTACCCAGGGATCCCAAGAGACCCAGTACTTC.

CDR3 residues: CASSSRPGTGDEQYF. The CDR3 nucleotides are TGTGCCAGCAGCTCGCGGCCCGGGACAGGGGACGAGCAGTACTTC. The chain joins TRBV7-9 to TRBJ2-7; the match to TRBD1 covers 10 bases. The germline V gene encodes CDR1 SEHNR and CDR2 FQNEAQ (reference sequence). V was pared by 4 bases and J by 5 bases, with 8 bases of the junction left unmatched. The CDR3 is 15 residues long.

This clone has more than one count but fewer than ten. The rearrangement joins TRBV27 to TRBJ2-7; possible D gene TRBD2, 5 bases. V lost 3 bases and J lost 5, with 17 bases in between. The CDR3 consists of 15 residues. Germline V gives CDR1 MNHEY, CDR2 SMNVEV (reference sequence). The CDR3 bases are TGTGCCAGCAGTTTCTCAATTCGGGGAGCCCACGAGCAGTACTTC. Translated, it gives CASSFSIRGAHEQYF.

The count of this clone is one. V is TRBV5-6 and J is TRBJ2-3; weak D call: TRBD2 (6 bases). The CDR3 runs 16 residues. V lost 4 bases and J lost 2, with 17 bases in between. Per the germline V gene, CDR1 is SGHDT and CDR2 is YYEEEE. CDR3 DNA sequence: TGTGCCAGCAGCACGCGGGGCAGGCGCTACACAGATACGCAGTATTTT. Residues: CASSTRGRRYTDTQYF. The full variable domain, with the rest looked up from reference TRBV5-6 and TRBJ2-3, is DAGVTQSPTHLIKTRGQQVTLRCSPKSGHDTVSWYQQALGQGPQFIFQYYEEEERQRGNFPDRFSGHQFPNYSSELNVNALLLGDSALYLCASSTRGRRYTDTQYFGPGTRLTVL.

The chain carries TRBV5-4 and TRBJ1-2; 7 nucleotides match TRBD1. Losses at the gene ends were 3 bases for V and 3 bases for J; bases not matched to a gene: 5. There are 14 residues in the CDR3. Germline CDR1 reads SGHNT; CDR2 reads YYREEE (reference sequence). CDR3 sequence (DNA): TGTGCCAGCAGCTCCCACACAGGGGACTATGGCTACACCTTC. Translating it yields CASSSHTGDYGYTF.

The rearrangement joins TRBV19 to TRBJ2-1; 14 nucleotides match TRBD2. Looked up from germline, CDR1 is LNHDA and CDR2 is SQIVND (reference sequence). Losses at the gene ends were 3 bases for V and 9 bases for J; bases not matched to a gene: 4. The CDR3 runs 15 residues. This CDR3 reads CASSMMGTSGGEQFF. The CDR3 nucleotides read TGTGCCAGTAGTATGATGGGGACTAGCGGGGGTGAGCAGTTCTTC. Full variable domain (missing parts from reference TRBV19 and TRBJ2-1): DGGITQSPKYLFRKEGQNVTLSCEQNLNHDAMYWYRQDPGQGLRLIYYSQIVNDFQKGDIAEGYSVSREKKESFPLTVTSAQKNPTAFYLCASSMMGTSGGEQFFGPGTRLTVL.

The chain couples TRBV6-1 to TRBJ2-5, with 7 nucleotides matching TRBD1. The CDR3 covers 15 residues. Germline loops: CDR1 MNHNS, CDR2 SASEGT. V was clipped by 6 bases and J by 0 bases; unmatched bases: 7. The CDR3 here is CASSPWGQYQETQYF. The CDR3 coding sequence is TGTGCCAGCAGCCCATGGGGACAGTACCAAGAGACCCAGTACTTC.

The chain is built from TRBV4-3 and TRBJ2-2, with TRBD2 matching 11 bases. The CDR3 spans 16 residues. Germline V gene sequence: CDR1 LGHNA, CDR2 YSLEER. V dropped 1 base and J dropped 5; count of bases not matched to a gene: 3. The CDR3 DNA reads TGCGCCAGCAGCCAAGTGACTAGCGGGATTACCGGGGAGCTGTTTTTT. Translated, it gives CASSQVTSGITGELFF.

The chain is built from TRBV10-3 and TRBJ2-6; D is perhaps TRBD1 or TRBD2 (5 bases each). The CDR3 sequence is 17 residues long. V lost 0 bases and J 7 bases, leaving 16 bases between the germline ends. The germline gives CDR1 ENHRY, CDR2 SYGVKD. The CDR3 spells CAISESPIRRTANVLTF. The CDR3 region has the DNA TGTGCCATCAGTGAGTCGCCGATACGGAGGACAGCCAACGTCCTGACTTTC.

V gene TRBV27 combines with J gene TRBJ2-4, with TRBD2 as a possible D gene (6 bases). Deletions cut 5 bases from V and 1 base from J, with 15 bases between. CDR3 length: 16 amino acids. CDR1 is MNHEY and CDR2 is SMNVEV in the germline V gene (reference sequence). The CDR3 coding sequence is TGTGCCAGCAGTGAGGGGACTGTAATGGCCAAAAACATTCAGTACTTC. Its translation is CASSEGTVMAKNIQYF.

The gene calls are TRBV2 and TRBJ2-1; no clear D. This CDR3 is 15 amino acids long. Per the germline V gene, CDR1 is SNHLY and CDR2 is FYNNEI. Trimming pared 4 bases from V and 2 bases from J, leaving 12 bases between. The CDR3 DNA follows: TGTGCCAGCAGTGCGGTTGGAATGGCCTACAATGAGCAGTTCTTC. Translated: CASSAVGMAYNEQFF.

CDR3 nucleotides: TGTGCCAGCAGCCAACCGGGGGGCACAGATACGCAGTATTTT. Its protein product is CASSQPGGTDTQYF. The gene calls are TRBV7-3 and TRBJ2-3; D might be TRBD2 (6 bases). V lost 5 bases to trimming and J lost 1 base, with 10 bases between them. From germline, CDR1 is SGHTA and CDR2 FQGTGA. This CDR3 region has 14 residues.

The chain is built from TRBV11-2 and TRBJ2-3, with 7 nucleotides matching TRBD2. The CDR3 has 11 residues. The V segment lost 3 bases and the J segment 11 bases; nucleotides outside the gene matches: 2. Per the germline V gene, CDR1 is SGHAT and CDR2 is FQNNGV. CDR3 in amino acids: CASSLASGQYF. CDR3 nucleotide sequence: TGTGCCAGCAGCTTGGCTAGCGGGCAGTATTTT.